The 9 T cell receptor beta chains below were found in one sample sequenced in a study of beta chain features in type 1 diabetes. Since all of the isolated RNA was reverse transcribed, expressed TCRB transcripts were what got sequenced. Some clones are missing from TCRdb's copy, which holds only in-frame ones; the method was immunoSEQ multiplex PCR. This table holds 350,000 to 450,000 clones, about 15% found once. The sequencing sample was made of naive CD4+ T cells from blood. These receptors came from a man aged 25-45 years in good health.

The chain combines TRBV11-2 with TRBJ2-3; D is undetermined. V was cut by 2 bases and J by 5 bases, with 8 bases left in between. Germline V gene data show CDR1 as SGHAT and CDR2 as FQNNGV. The CDR3 has 13 amino acids. CDR3 DNA: TGTGCCAGCAGCTTAATTCGTGGAGATACGCAGTATTTT. Translation gives CASSLIRGDTQYF.

This clone occurred a few times. V is TRBV5-6 and J is TRBJ2-7; 10 nucleotides agree with TRBD2. The CDR3 totals 15 residues. With V trimmed by 1 base and J by 4 bases, 5 bases remained unmatched. The V gene's germline CDR1 is SGHDT and CDR2 YYEEEE. The CDR3 loop reads CASSLWASGGYEQYV. CDR3 DNA sequence: TGTGCCAGCAGCTTGTGGGCTAGCGGGGGATACGAGCAGTACGTC.

This clone was observed a few times. This chain links TRBV4-3 with TRBJ2-2; 13 bases line up with TRBD2. V shed 1 base, J shed 5 bases, and the junction held 4 bases outside the gene matches. Germline loops: CDR1 LGHNA, CDR2 YSLEER. The CDR3 runs to 17 residues. The CDR3 loop reads CASSQGSGLAGTGELFF. The CDR3 nucleotides read TGCGCCAGCAGCCAAGGATCGGGACTAGCGGGAACCGGGGAGCTGTTTTTT.

The rearrangement uses TRBV29-1 and TRBJ1-1; 7 bases fit TRBD1. After removal of 6 bases from V and 11 bases from J, the junction contained 12 bases not matched to a gene. This CDR3 has 12 amino acids. The V gene's germline CDR1 is SQVTM and CDR2 ANQGSEA. In DNA form, the CDR3 reads TGCAGCGTGAAAACAGGGGAGCCTAAGGCTTTCTTT. Translated, it gives CSVKTGEPKAFF.

The rearrangement uses TRBV2 and TRBJ2-7; 8 nucleotides line up with TRBD1. The CDR3 consists of 14 residues. CDR1 is SNHLY and CDR2 is FYNNEI in the germline V gene. J was trimmed by 3 bases and V by 3 bases; bases with no gene match: 4. The CDR3 reads CASSDGDRFYEQYF. CDR3 DNA: TGTGCCAGCAGTGATGGGGACAGGTTCTACGAGCAGTACTTC. Variable domain in full (rest from reference TRBV2 and TRBJ2-7): EPEVTQTPSHQVTQMGQEVILRCVPISNHLYFYWYRQILGQKVEFLVSFYNNEISEKSEIFDDQFSVERPDGSNFTLKIRSTKLEDSAMYFCASSDGDRFYEQYFGPGTRLTVT.

The genes are TRBV5-1 and TRBJ2-3; 9 bases are a match to TRBD2. The CDR3 is 17 residues long. With 4 bases clipped from V and 1 base from J, the junction kept 10 bases outside the gene matches. CDR1 is SGHRS and CDR2 is YFSETQ in the germline V gene. The CDR3 sequence is CASSLSGSTWGTDTQYF. In nucleotides, the CDR3 is TGCGCCAGCAGCCTTAGCGGGAGCACTTGGGGCACAGATACGCAGTATTTT.

The sample holds a few counts of this clone. V and J are TRBV6-5 and TRBJ2-3; D is possibly TRBD2 (6 bases). The CDR3 contains 16 residues. The germline V and J ends were trimmed by 0 bases and 5 bases, with 15 bases remaining between them. The V gene's germline CDR1 is MNHEY and CDR2 SVGAGI. In DNA, the CDR3 is TGTGCCAGCAGTTACTCGAGGGCGGGATGGCGAGATACGCAGTATTTT. Its protein product is CASSYSRAGWRDTQYF.

This clone has only a few counts. This CDR3 is CASSFPTEDRDYEQYF. The DNA of the CDR3 is TGTGCCAGCAGTTTCCCCACTGAGGACAGGGACTACGAGCAGTACTTC. This sequence joins TRBV27 and TRBJ2-7; 8 bases fit TRBD1. The CDR3 is 16 residues long. CDR1 and CDR2 from the germline V gene are MNHEY and SMNVEV (reference sequence). V gave up 3 bases and J gave up 3 bases; unmatched junction bases: 10.

V usage is TRBV9 and J usage is TRBJ2-3; D is unclear. CDR3 length: 15 residues. V shed 0 bases and J shed 6 bases, with 14 bases lying between them. From germline, CDR1 is SGDLS and CDR2 YYNGEE. CDR3 coding DNA: TGTGCCAGCAGCGTAGGGGCCCCCTCCCGGGATACGCAGTATTTT. Translated, it gives CASSVGAPSRDTQYF. Complete variable domain (other parts from reference TRBV9 and TRBJ2-3): DSGVTQTPKHLITATGQRVTLRCSPRSGDLSVYWYQQSLDQGLQFLIQYYNGEERAKGNILERFSAQQFPDLHSELNLSSLELGDSALYFCASSVGAPSRDTQYFGPGTRLTVL.